The 25 T cell receptor beta chains below come from one sample, sequenced in a study of identical twins. One entry per CDR3 protein, called by TCRdb with MiXCR from the 5' RACE reads. The sample yields some 500,000 distinct CDR3 sequences, over 11% seen once. These records were also assigned to another study, of yellow fever vaccine responses in identical twins.

Sequenced material: CD4+ T cells sorted from blood. These receptors originate from a woman between 18 and 30 years old in good health.

This chain uses TRBV11-3 with TRBJ2-3; D may match TRBD1 or TRBD2 (5 bases each). Germline loops: CDR1 SGHNT, CDR2 YENEEA. This CDR3 is 13 amino acids long. Trimming removed 0 bases at V and 5 bases at J, with 6 bases between. CDR3 nucleotide sequence: TGTGCCAGCAGCTTAGAGGGGGAAGATACGCAGTATTTT. Amino acid sequence: CASSLEGEDTQYF.

The chain joins TRBV4-2 to TRBJ2-7; TRBD2 is a possible D gene (5 bases). Trimming left V 5 bases short and J 0 bases short, with 11 bases between. The V gene's germline CDR1 is LGHNA and CDR2 YNFKEQ. The CDR3 contains 14 residues. In nucleotides, the CDR3 is TGTGCCAGCAGCAGGGAGCGGTACTCCTACGAGCAGTACTTC. Translated, it gives CASSRERYSYEQYF.

As concerns this clonotype: At one of its ends the junction is not consistent with the germline gene, which may arise from a read error. The chain combines TRBV4-3 with TRBJ2-1, with 8 bases identical to TRBD2. Looked up from germline, CDR1 is LGHNA and CDR2 is YSLEER. CDR3 length: 19 amino acids. CDR3 amino acids: CASSQEVRSTSGSYKEQFF. CDR3 bases: TGCGCCAGCAGCCAAGAAGTGAGGTCAACTAGCGGATCATACAAGGAGCAGTTCTTC.

V is TRBV3-1 and J is TRBJ2-5; 9 bases align to TRBD1. Germline CDR1 LGHDT, CDR2 YNNKEL (reference sequence). The CDR3 runs 18 residues. J lost 4 bases, V lost 6 bases, and 18 bases had no gene match. CDR3 nucleotide sequence: TGTGCCAGCAGTTCCCTTAGAGGGAGGGGGACAGGGATAGAGACCCAGTACTTC. This codes for CASSSLRGRGTGIETQYF.

This clonotype appeared a few times. The V gene is TRBV12-3 or TRBV12-4, the J gene TRBJ2-7; 10 positions match TRBD2. CDR3 size: 15 residues. With V trimmed by 3 bases and J by 3 bases, 5 bases remained unmatched. The CDR3 loop reads CASSFSGLAVYEQYF. The CDR3 coding sequence is TGTGCCAGCAGTTTTTCCGGACTAGCGGTCTACGAGCAGTACTTC.

The rearrangement links TRBV6-5 to TRBJ1-3; D perhaps matches TRBD1 (6 bases). Germline V gene lookup returns CDR1 MNHEY and CDR2 SVGAGI. Trimming removed 4 bases from V and 0 bases from J, with 13 bases in between. The CDR3 totals 16 residues. CDR3 region: CASSSTGLGSGNTIYF. CDR3 DNA sequence: TGTGCCAGCAGTTCGACAGGCTTGGGCTCTGGAAACACCATATATTTT.

The chain combines TRBV29-1 with TRBJ2-1; tentative D call: TRBD1 (5 bases). CDR1 and CDR2 from the germline V gene are SQVTM and ANQGSEA. Deletions cut 6 bases from V and 8 bases from J, with 11 bases between. This CDR3 comprises 11 residues. CDR3 sequence (DNA): TGCAGCGTCAAGGGGTTCTATGAGCAGTTCTTC. Translation gives CSVKGFYEQFF.

This clonotype was found many times. The chain links TRBV6-2 or TRBV6-3 to TRBJ2-2, with 13 bases matching TRBD2. This CDR3 comprises 21 residues. V lost 6 bases to trimming and J lost 4 bases; unmatched junction nucleotides: 20. CDR1 MNHEY and CDR2 SVGEGT come from the germline V gene. The CDR3 reads CASSPHSRTSGSPGGTGELFF. CDR3 coding DNA: TGTGCCAGCAGCCCCCACTCCAGGACTAGCGGGAGCCCCGGAGGCACCGGGGAGCTGTTTTTT.

V gene TRBV10-3 combines with J gene TRBJ1-4; D may be TRBD1 (5 bases). CDR3 length equals 15 residues. V was pared by 0 bases and J by 1 base, with 6 bases between. CDR1 and CDR2 from the germline V gene are ENHRY and SYGVKD. CDR3 protein: CAISESGGTNEKLFF. CDR3 in DNA: TGTGCCATCAGTGAGTCGGGGGGAACTAATGAAAAACTGTTTTTT.

The chain has TRBV11-2 and TRBJ1-2, with TRBD1 matching 9 bases. Per germline, CDR1 SGHAT and CDR2 FQNNGV. J was trimmed by 8 bases and V by 6 bases; bases with no gene match: 7. The CDR3 extends over 13 amino acids. CDR3 region: CASSPDRGKGYTF. As DNA, the CDR3 is TGTGCCAGCAGTCCAGACAGGGGGAAGGGCTACACCTTC.

The rearrangement links TRBV4-2 to TRBJ2-1, with 7 bases identical to TRBD2. Germline-derived CDR1 and CDR2 are LGHNA and YNFKEQ. The J segment lost 8 bases and the V segment lost 3 bases, leaving 4 bases of the junction unmatched. The CDR3 has 13 residues. Written as DNA, the CDR3 is TGTGCCAGCAGCCAGGAGGGAGGGGATGAGCAGTTCTTC. This codes for CASSQEGGDEQFF.

This clonotype was seen a single time. The V and J genes are TRBV14 and TRBJ2-5; TRBD1 aligns across 10 bases. The ends lost 4 bases at V and 4 bases at J; junction bases unmatched: 3. Germline V gene data show CDR1 as SGHDN and CDR2 as FVKESK. The CDR3 covers 14 residues. The CDR3 sequence is CASSPWDRGETQYF. CDR3 bases: TGTGCCAGCAGCCCTTGGGACAGGGGAGAGACCCAGTACTTC.

This clonotype was detected a few times. At one end, the junction sequence differs from germline, possibly due to a read error. DNA for the CDR3: TGTGCCAGCAGCCGCGGGGGGGACAAGAAACACTTC. This encodes CASSRGGDKKHF. The chain joins TRBV12-3 or TRBV12-4 to TRBJ2-4, with 9 bases fitting TRBD2. The CDR3 consists of 12 residues.

This clonotype has a count of ten or more. The chain joins TRBV25-1 to TRBJ2-1; the D gene is possibly TRBD1 (6 bases). V was trimmed by 2 bases and J by 6 bases, leaving 17 bases between them. Germline V lookup: CDR1 MGHDK, CDR2 SYGVNS. The CDR3 is 16 amino acids. The CDR3 DNA follows: TGTGCCAGCAGTGAACTCAGGGGTACTGGGGGCAATGAGCAGTTCTTC. It yields the protein CASSELRGTGGNEQFF.

There are many counts of this clonotype. The chain uses TRBV5-1 and TRBJ1-1, with TRBD1 matching over 12 bases. Germline-derived CDR1 and CDR2 are SGHRS and YFSETQ. The CDR3 consists of 15 residues. V lost 3 bases, J lost 7 bases, and 7 bases stayed unmatched. CDR3 region: CASSYGTGGRYEAFF. CDR3 coding DNA: TGCGCCAGCAGCTACGGGACAGGGGGCCGATATGAAGCTTTCTTT. Supplemented by reference TRBV5-1 and TRBJ1-1, the full variable domain reads KAGVTQTPRYLIKTRGQQVTLSCSPISGHRSVSWYQQTPGQGLQFLFEYFSETQRNKGNFPGRFSGRQFSNSRSEMNVSTLELGDSALYLCASSYGTGGRYEAFFGQGTRLTVV.

Ten or more counts support this clonotype. The gene calls are TRBV6-2 or TRBV6-3 and TRBJ2-3; D might be TRBD1 (5 bases). This CDR3 region has 19 residues. Germline loops: CDR1 MNHEY, CDR2 SVGEGT. V dropped 0 bases and J dropped 0 bases, with 19 bases sitting between them. The CDR3 DNA follows: TGTGCCAGCAGTTACTCGAACGGCGGTGGACACCGAAGCACAGATACGCAGTATTTT. It specifies CASSYSNGGGHRSTDTQYF.

This clonotype came up a few times. The CDR3 region is CASSLGLADTDTQYF. The CDR3 DNA sequence: TGTGCCAGCAGCTTGGGACTAGCGGACACAGATACGCAGTATTTT. V gene TRBV5-6 combines with J gene TRBJ2-3, with 9 bases lining up with TRBD2. Trimming at V came to 0 bases and at J to 2 bases, leaving 1 base not matched to a gene. The CDR3 extends over 15 amino acids. In germline, CDR1 is SGHDT, CDR2 YYEEEE. The full variable domain, in which reference TRBV5-6 and TRBJ2-3 provide the parts outside the CDR3, is DAGVTQSPTHLIKTRGQQVTLRCSPKSGHDTVSWYQQALGQGPQFIFQYYEEEERQRGNFPDRFSGHQFPNYSSELNVNALLLGDSALYLCASSLGLADTDTQYFGPGTRLTVL.

The gene calls are TRBV5-1 and TRBJ2-7; the D is unclear. Germline V lookup: CDR1 SGHRS, CDR2 YFSETQ. This CDR3 spans 13 amino acids. V dropped 3 bases and J dropped 6 bases, with 13 bases sitting between them. Here the CDR3 reads CASSSRGISEQYF. The CDR3 DNA follows: TGCGCCAGCAGCTCCAGAGGCATTAGCGAGCAGTACTTC.

The V call is TRBV10-3, the J call TRBJ1-1; D uncertain. V was cut by 4 bases and J by 1 base, with 7 bases left in between. This CDR3 comprises 13 residues. Germline CDR1 is ENHRY and CDR2 is SYGVKD. The CDR3 here is CAISARENTEAFF. In DNA, the CDR3 is TGTGCCATCAGTGCACGGGAGAACACTGAAGCTTTCTTT.

This rearrangement joins TRBV27 to TRBJ2-1, with D possibly being TRBD1 or TRBD2 (7 bases each). Germline-derived CDR1 and CDR2 are MNHEY and SMNVEV (reference sequence). The CDR3 sequence is 15 residues long. Between the trimmed V and J ends, which lost 1 base and 7 bases, there was a span of 14 bases. The CDR3 loop reads CASSLLPGGVNEQFF. CDR3 nucleotides: TGTGCCAGCAGTTTATTGCCAGGGGGGGTGAATGAGCAGTTCTTC.

This rearrangement joins TRBV29-1 to TRBJ2-2, with TRBD1 matching 8 bases. Germline V gives CDR1 SQVTM, CDR2 ANQGSEA. The CDR3 totals 15 residues. After removal of 3 bases from V and 4 bases from J, the junction contained 7 bases not matched to a gene. CDR3 DNA: TGCAGCGTTGAGCTCCAGGGGGCAAGCACCGGGGAGCTGTTTTTT. It is translated as CSVELQGASTGELFF.

The table lists this clonotype with many counts. The genes are TRBV29-1 and TRBJ2-3, with unresolved D. V gave up 4 bases and J gave up 4 bases, with 9 bases separating them. The germline CDR1 and CDR2 sequences are SQVTM and ANQGSEA. The CDR3 is made up of 12 amino acids. CDR3: CSVGRGPDTQYF. CDR3 coding DNA: TGCAGCGTTGGAAGAGGACCAGATACGCAGTATTTT.

There are many counts of this clonotype. CDR3 sequence reads: CSARAGTSGAQYF. The CDR3 nucleotides read TGCAGTGCTAGAGCCGGGACTAGCGGGGCCCAGTACTTC. This chain links TRBV20-1 with TRBJ2-5, with 13 nucleotides matching TRBD2. Losses at the gene ends were 1 base for V and 9 bases for J; bases not matched to a gene: 2. Germline lookup yields CDR1 DFQATT and CDR2 SNEGSKA (reference sequence). The CDR3 is 13 residues long.

This rearrangement joins TRBV2 to TRBJ2-5; D is uncertain. Trimming cost V 5 bases and J 4 bases, with 17 bases left between them. Per germline, CDR1 SNHLY and CDR2 FYNNEI. The CDR3 spans 15 residues. The CDR3 loop is CASSRFHPSAETQYF. Here the CDR3 DNA reads TGTGCCAGCAGTCGCTTCCATCCCAGCGCAGAGACCCAGTACTTC.

The chain has TRBV3-1 and TRBJ1-2, with TRBD1 as a possible D gene (5 bases). CDR3 length equals 15 residues. V gave up 2 bases and J gave up 2 bases, with 12 bases separating them. Germline CDR1 LGHDT, CDR2 YNNKEL (reference sequence). The CDR3 coding sequence is TGTGCCAGCAGCCAAAACAGGTTAATCAACTATGGCTACACCTTC. This encodes CASSQNRLINYGYTF.